The following is a TCR beta chain sequence with its context. The data stem from a study of blood T cell repertoires in COVID-19. Under the authors' procedure: Amplification of reference gene primers provided the estimated nucleated cell counts. The repertoire was sequenced with immunoSEQ multiplex PCR; TCRdb's copy has only in-frame clones and lacks some. V, J and clone size are taken as reported in that table, and D and trimming were inferred from the DNA itself. This table holds approximately 160,000 clones, about 86% found once. V gave up 5 bases and J gave up 7 bases, with 26 bases separating them. The CDR3 runs to 18 residues. Germline V lookup: CDR1 MNHEY, CDR2 SMNVEV (reference sequence). Across fewer than 25 US areas, participants ranged in age from roughly 18 to 95 years. Each participant's cohort was designated according to participant-reported clinical history. Recovered status applied to Cohort 3 donors who had two consecutive negative PCRs. It also applied to those with clearance or with symptom resolution.

The genes are TRBV27 and TRBJ1-4; D is unclear. The material sequenced was PBMCs or T cells enriched from blood (not recorded which). The receptor's source is a man aged 45-65 years who had recovered from COVID-19. CDR3 sequence (DNA): TGTGCCAGCAGTCCTTCCGTTCCCCCCATCGGCCTAGGTGAAAAACTGTTTTTT. Translation gives CASSPSVPPIGLGEKLFF.